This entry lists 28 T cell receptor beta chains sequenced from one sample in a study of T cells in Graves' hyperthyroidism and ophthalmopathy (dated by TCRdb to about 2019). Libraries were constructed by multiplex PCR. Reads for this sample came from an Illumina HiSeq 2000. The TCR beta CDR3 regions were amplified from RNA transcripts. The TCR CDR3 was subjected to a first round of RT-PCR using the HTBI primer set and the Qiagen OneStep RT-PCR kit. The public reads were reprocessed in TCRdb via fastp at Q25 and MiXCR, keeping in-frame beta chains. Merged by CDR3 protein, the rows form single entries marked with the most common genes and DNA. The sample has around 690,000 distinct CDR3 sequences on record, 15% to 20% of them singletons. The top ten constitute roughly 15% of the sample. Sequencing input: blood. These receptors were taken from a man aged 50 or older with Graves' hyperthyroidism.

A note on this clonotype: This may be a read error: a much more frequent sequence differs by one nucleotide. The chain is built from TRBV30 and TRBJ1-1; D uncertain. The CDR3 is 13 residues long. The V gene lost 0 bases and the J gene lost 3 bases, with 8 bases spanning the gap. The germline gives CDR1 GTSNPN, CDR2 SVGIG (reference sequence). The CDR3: CAWSVNAHTEAFF. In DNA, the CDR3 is TGTGCCTGGAGTGTAAACGCTCACACTGAAGCTTTCTTT.

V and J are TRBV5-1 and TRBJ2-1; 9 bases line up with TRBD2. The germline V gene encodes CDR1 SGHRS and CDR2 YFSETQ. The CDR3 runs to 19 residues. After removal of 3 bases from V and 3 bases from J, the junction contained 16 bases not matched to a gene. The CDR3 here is CASSYGRAGGYQGYNEQFF. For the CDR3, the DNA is TGCGCCAGCAGCTACGGAAGAGCGGGAGGTTATCAGGGCTACAATGAGCAGTTCTTC.

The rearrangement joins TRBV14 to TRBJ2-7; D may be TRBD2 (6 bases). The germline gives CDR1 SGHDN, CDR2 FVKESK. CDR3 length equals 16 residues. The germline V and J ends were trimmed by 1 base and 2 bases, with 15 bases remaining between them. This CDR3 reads CASSQGRDSVPYEQYF. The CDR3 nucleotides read TGTGCCAGCAGCCAAGGCCGGGACTCAGTCCCCTACGAGCAGTACTTC.

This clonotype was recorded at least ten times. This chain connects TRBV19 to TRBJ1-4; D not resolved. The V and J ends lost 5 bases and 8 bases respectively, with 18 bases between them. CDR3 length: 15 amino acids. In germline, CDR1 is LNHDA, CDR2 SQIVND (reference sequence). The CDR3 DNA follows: TGTGCCAGTAGTCCCTCGGGCAACGCAATCGAAAAACTGTTTTTT. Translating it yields CASSPSGNAIEKLFF.

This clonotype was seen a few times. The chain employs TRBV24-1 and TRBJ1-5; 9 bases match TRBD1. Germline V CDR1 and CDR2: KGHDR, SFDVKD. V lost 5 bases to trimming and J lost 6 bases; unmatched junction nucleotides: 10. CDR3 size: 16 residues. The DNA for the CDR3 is TGTGCCACCAGTGCCGCGGGGCCGACAGGGGGTCAGCCCCAGCATTTT. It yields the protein CATSAAGPTGGQPQHF.

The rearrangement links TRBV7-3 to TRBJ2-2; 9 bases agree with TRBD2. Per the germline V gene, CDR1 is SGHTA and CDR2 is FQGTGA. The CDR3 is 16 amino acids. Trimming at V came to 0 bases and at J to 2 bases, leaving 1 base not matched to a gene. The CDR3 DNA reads TGTGCCAGCAGCTTAACTAGCGGGAGTAACACCGGGGAGCTGTTTTTT. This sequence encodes CASSLTSGSNTGELFF. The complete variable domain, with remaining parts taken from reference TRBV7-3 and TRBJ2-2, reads GAGVSQTPSNKVTEKGKYVELRCDPISGHTALYWYRQSLGQGPEFLIYFQGTGAADDSGLPNDRFFAVRPEGSVSTLKIQRTERGDSAVYLCASSLTSGSNTGELFFGEGSRLTVL.

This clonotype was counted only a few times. The CDR3 DNA sequence: TGTGCCAGCAGCGCCGACAGGGTGGGTCAAGGCACTGAAGCTTTCTTT. Translated: CASSADRVGQGTEAFF. The chain is built from TRBV13 and TRBJ1-1, with 7 positions matching TRBD1. The length of the CDR3 is 16 residues. J gave up 4 bases and V 5 bases, and 13 bases lay outside the gene matches. Germline CDR1 PRHDT, CDR2 FYEKMQ (reference sequence).

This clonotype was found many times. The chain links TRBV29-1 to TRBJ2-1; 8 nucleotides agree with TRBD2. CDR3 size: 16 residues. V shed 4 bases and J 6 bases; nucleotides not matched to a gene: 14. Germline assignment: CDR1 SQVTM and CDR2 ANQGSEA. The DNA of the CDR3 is TGCAGCGTTGCTCCGAGGTATGCGGGAGGCCGCAATGAGCAGTTCTTC. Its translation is CSVAPRYAGGRNEQFF.

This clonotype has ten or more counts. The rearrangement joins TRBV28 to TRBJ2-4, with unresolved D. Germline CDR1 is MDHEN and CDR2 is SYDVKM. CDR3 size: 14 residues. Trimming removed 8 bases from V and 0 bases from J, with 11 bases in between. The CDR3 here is CASAVGSAKNIQYF. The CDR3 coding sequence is TGTGCCAGCGCGGTTGGGTCAGCCAAAAACATTCAGTACTTC.

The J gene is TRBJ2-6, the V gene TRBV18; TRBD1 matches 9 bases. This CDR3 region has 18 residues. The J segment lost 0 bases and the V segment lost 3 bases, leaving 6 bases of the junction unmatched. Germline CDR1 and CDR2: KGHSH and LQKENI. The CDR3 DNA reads TGTGCCAGCTCACCCGGGACAGGGCCGAGCTCTGGGGCCAACGTCCTGACTTTC. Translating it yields CASSPGTGPSSGANVLTF.

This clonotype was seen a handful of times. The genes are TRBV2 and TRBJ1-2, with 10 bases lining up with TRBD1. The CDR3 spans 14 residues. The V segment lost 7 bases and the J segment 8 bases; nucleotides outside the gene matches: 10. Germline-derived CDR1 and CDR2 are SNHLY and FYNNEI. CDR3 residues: CASTPRQGAGGYTF. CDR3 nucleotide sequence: TGTGCCAGCACACCGAGACAGGGGGCCGGAGGCTACACCTTC.

The CDR3, as DNA: TGTGCCAGCTCACCCGGAGAGCACTCTGGAAACACCATATATTTT. This codes for CASSPGEHSGNTIYF. The genes are TRBV18 and TRBJ1-3, with no clear D. V lost 3 bases and J 0 bases, leaving 9 bases between the germline ends. This CDR3 has 15 amino acids. CDR1 and CDR2 (germline): KGHSH, LQKENI.

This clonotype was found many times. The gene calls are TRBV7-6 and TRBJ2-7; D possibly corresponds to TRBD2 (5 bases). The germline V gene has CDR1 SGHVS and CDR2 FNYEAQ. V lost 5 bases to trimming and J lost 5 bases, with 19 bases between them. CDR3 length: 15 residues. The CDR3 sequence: CASSPGVYGSDEQYF. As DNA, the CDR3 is TGTGCCAGCAGCCCCGGGGTCTATGGAAGCGACGAGCAGTACTTC.

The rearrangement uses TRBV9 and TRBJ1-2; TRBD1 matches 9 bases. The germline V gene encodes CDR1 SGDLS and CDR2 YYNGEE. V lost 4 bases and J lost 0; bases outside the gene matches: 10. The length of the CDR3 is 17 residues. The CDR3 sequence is CASSYYRGPLANYGYTF. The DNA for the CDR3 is TGTGCCAGCAGCTATTACAGGGGGCCGTTAGCTAACTATGGCTACACCTTC.

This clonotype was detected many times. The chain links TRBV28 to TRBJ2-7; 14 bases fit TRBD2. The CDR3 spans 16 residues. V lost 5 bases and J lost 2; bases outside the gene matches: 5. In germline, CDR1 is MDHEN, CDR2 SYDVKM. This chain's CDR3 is CASSPSTSGRAYEQYF. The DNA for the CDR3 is TGTGCCAGCAGTCCTTCGACTAGCGGGAGGGCCTACGAGCAGTACTTC.

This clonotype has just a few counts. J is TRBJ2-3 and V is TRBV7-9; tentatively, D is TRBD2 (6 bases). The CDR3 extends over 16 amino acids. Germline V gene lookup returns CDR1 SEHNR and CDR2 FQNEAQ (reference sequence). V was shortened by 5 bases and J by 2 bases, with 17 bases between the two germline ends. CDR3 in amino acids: CASSPGGAGITDTQYF. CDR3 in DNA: TGTGCCAGCAGCCCTGGAGGGGCTGGGATCACAGATACGCAGTATTTT.

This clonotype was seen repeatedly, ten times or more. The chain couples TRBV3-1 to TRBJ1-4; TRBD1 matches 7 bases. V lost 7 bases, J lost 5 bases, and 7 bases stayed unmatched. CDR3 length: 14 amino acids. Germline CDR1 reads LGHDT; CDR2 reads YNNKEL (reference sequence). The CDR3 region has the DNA TGTGCCAGCACCCTGTCACAGGGGAATGAAAAACTGTTTTTT. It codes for CASTLSQGNEKLFF.

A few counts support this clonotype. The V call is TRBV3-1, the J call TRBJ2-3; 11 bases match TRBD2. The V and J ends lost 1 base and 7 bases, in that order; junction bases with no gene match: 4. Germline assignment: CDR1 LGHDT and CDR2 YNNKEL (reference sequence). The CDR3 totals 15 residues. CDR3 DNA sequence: TGTGCCAGCAGCCAAGTAGCGGGAGGGATAAATACGCAGTATTTT. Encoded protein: CASSQVAGGINTQYF.

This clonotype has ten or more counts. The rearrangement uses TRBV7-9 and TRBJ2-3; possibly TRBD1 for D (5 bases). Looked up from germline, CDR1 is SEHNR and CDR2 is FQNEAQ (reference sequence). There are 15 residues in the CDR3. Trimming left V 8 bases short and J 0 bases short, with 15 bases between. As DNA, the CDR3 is TGTGCCAGCCGAGAAGGGGCCCCTAGCACAGATACGCAGTATTTT. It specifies CASREGAPSTDTQYF.

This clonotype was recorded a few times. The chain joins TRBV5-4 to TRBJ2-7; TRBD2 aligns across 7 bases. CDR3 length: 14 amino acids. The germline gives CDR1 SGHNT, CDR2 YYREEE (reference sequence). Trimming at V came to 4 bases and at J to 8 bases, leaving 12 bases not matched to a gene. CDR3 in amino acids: CASSARDYSVKQYF. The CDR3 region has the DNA TGTGCCAGCAGCGCCCGGGACTACTCAGTGAAGCAGTACTTC.

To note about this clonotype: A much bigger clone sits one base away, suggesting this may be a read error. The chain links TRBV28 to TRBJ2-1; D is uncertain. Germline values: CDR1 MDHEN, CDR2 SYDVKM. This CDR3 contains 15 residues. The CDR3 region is CASSLGVNSHNEQFF. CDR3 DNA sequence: TGTGCCAGCAGTTTAGGGGTCAACTCCCACAATGAGCAGTTCTTC.

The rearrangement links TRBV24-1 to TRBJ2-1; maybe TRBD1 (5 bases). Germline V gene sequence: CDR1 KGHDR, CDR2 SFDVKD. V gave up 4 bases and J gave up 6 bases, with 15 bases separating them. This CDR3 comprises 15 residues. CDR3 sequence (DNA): TGTGCCACCAGTGACCGGCTGACCCAGGGCAATGAGCAGTTCTTC. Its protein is CATSDRLTQGNEQFF.

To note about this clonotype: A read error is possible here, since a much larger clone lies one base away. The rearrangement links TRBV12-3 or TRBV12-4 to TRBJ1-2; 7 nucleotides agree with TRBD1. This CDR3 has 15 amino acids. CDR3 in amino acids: CAISLGQGGIYGYTF. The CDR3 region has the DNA TGTGCCATCAGTTTAGGTCAGGGGGGGATCTATGGCTACACCTTC.

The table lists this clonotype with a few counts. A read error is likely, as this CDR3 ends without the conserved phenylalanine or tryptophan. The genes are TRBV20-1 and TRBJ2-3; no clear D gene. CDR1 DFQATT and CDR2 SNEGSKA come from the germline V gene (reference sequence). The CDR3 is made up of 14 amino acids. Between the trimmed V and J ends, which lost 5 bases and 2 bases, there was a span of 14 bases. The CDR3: CSAPLTRTTDTQYC. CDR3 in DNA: TGCAGTGCTCCCCTGACAAGGACCACAGATACGCAGTATTGT.

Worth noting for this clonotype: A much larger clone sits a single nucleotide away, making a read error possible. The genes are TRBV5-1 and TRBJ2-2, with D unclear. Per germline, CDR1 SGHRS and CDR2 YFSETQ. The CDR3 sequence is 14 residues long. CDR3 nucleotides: TGCGCCAGCAGAGGCACTTCGAACATCGGGGAGCTGTTTTTT. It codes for CASRGTSNIGELFF.

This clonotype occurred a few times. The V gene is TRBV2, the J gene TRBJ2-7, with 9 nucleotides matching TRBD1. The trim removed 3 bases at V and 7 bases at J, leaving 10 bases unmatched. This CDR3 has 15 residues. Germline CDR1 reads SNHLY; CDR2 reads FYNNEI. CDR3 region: CASSEGQGWTGEQYF. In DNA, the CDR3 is TGTGCCAGCAGTGAGGGACAGGGCTGGACTGGGGAGCAGTACTTC.

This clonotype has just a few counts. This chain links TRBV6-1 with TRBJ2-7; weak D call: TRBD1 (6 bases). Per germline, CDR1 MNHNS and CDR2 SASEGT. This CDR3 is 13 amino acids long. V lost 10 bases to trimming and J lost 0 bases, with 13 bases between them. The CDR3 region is CATLRDISYEQYF. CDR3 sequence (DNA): TGTGCCACCCTTAGGGACATCTCCTACGAGCAGTACTTC.

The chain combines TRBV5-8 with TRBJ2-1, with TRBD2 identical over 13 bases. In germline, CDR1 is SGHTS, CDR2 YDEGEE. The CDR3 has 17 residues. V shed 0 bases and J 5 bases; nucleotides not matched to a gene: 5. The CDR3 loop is CASSLGGLAGEDNEQFF. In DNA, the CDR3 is TGTGCCAGCAGCTTGGGAGGACTAGCGGGAGAGGACAATGAGCAGTTCTTC.